This passage covers 15 T cell receptor beta chains from one sample sequenced in a study of blood T cells in healthy people across ages. The use of a sample-barcoded 5' primer and a J-beta primer mix characterized a second PCR of roughly 7 to 11 cycles. TCRdb passed the 5' RACE reads through MiXCR, listing each CDR3 protein once. This table has some 1.5 million distinct CDR3 sequences, roughly 30% appearing once. Sequenced input: blood. The receptor source for this set is a woman between 25 and 40 years old in good health.

This clonotype came up a few times. The rearrangement uses TRBV28 and TRBJ2-3, with TRBD2 matching over 11 bases. CDR1 and CDR2 (germline): MDHEN, SYDVKM. J lost 8 bases, V lost 6 bases, and 10 bases had no gene match. The CDR3 contains 15 residues. The CDR3 DNA reads TGTGCCAGCAGGGGTCCAGGACTAGCGGGCGCTACGCAGTATTTT. This gives the protein CASRGPGLAGATQYF. Combining the CDR3 with reference TRBV28 and TRBJ2-3 gives the whole variable domain DVKVTQSSRYLVKRTGEKVFLECVQDMDHENMFWYRQDPGLGLRLIYFSYDVKMKEKGDIPEGYSVSREKKERFSLILESASTNQTSMYLCASRGPGLAGATQYFGPGTRLTVL.

This clonotype appeared a few times. The V and J genes are TRBV24-1 and TRBJ2-3, with D possibly TRBD2 on 5 matching bases. Germline assignment: CDR1 KGHDR and CDR2 SFDVKD. The CDR3 contains 14 residues. V gave up 2 bases and J gave up 4 bases, with 9 bases separating them. CDR3 coding DNA: TGTGCCACCAGTGATTCGTCGGGGTCAGATACGCAGTATTTT. As protein: CATSDSSGSDTQYF.

This clonotype was found a few times. The chain combines TRBV15 with TRBJ2-5; D is uncertain. With 0 bases removed from V and 2 bases from J, the gap between germline ends came to 10 bases. The germline CDR1 and CDR2 sequences are LNHNV and YYDKDF (reference sequence). The CDR3 is made up of 15 amino acids. The CDR3 bases are TGTGCCACCAGCAGAGATCGTGGGGAACAAGAGACCCAGTACTTC. It codes for CATSRDRGEQETQYF.

The gene calls are TRBV9 and TRBJ1-5, with D possibly TRBD1 on 6 matching bases. Germline assignment: CDR1 SGDLS and CDR2 YYNGEE. This CDR3 has 14 amino acids. Trimming took off 3 bases at V and 10 bases at J, with 17 bases between the two ends. Here the CDR3 DNA reads TGTGCCAGCAGCGCGACCGGGACACCAGTTCCCCAGCATTTT. Encoded protein: CASSATGTPVPQHF.

Turning to this clonotype: This sequence may be a read error, since a much larger clone differs from it by one base. This rearrangement joins TRBV3-1 to TRBJ2-1; D is uncertain. V lost 3 bases and J lost 10, with 19 bases in between. The CDR3 is made up of 15 amino acids. Germline V lookup: CDR1 LGHDT, CDR2 YNNKEL (reference sequence). The CDR3 bases are TGTGCCAGCAGCCAGGGCTCTCCGAGGCCCTACGAGCAGTTCTTC. Its protein is CASSQGSPRPYEQFF.

The chain carries TRBV6-4 and TRBJ2-3; 8 bases fit TRBD2. Germline CDR1 reads MRHNA; CDR2 reads SNTAGT. V trimming: 0 bases; J trimming: 4 bases; junction bases outside the gene matches: 6. CDR3 length equals 16 residues. CDR3 residues: CASSDSFGGAPDTQYF. CDR3 nucleotide sequence: TGTGCCAGCAGTGACTCATTCGGGGGGGCCCCAGATACGCAGTATTTT.

The CDR3 reads CATSPTGFDTQYF. For the CDR3, the DNA is TGTGCCACCAGCCCCACAGGGTTCGATACGCAGTATTTT. The chain couples TRBV15 to TRBJ2-3; D may be TRBD1 (6 bases). CDR3 size: 13 residues. Between the trimmed V and J ends, which lost 5 bases and 6 bases, there was a span of 12 bases. Germline CDR1 reads LNHNV; CDR2 reads YYDKDF (reference sequence).

This chain connects TRBV9 to TRBJ2-3; a weak D match, TRBD1 (6 bases). The V gene lost 4 bases and the J gene lost 5 bases, with 14 bases spanning the gap. The CDR3 runs to 14 residues. From germline, CDR1 is SGDLS and CDR2 YYNGEE. The CDR3 here is CASSLEGDGDTQYF. The CDR3 bases are TGTGCCAGCAGCCTCGAGGGGGACGGAGATACGCAGTATTTT.

This clonotype was detected many times. The CDR3 DNA sequence: TGTGCCAGCAGTGAAGACCATGAGCAGTTCTTC. Translated, it gives CASSEDHEQFF. The V call is TRBV2, the J call TRBJ2-1; D gene unclear. Trimming removed 1 base at V and 8 bases at J, with 3 bases between. This CDR3 comprises 11 residues. CDR1 and CDR2 from the germline V gene are SNHLY and FYNNEI.

Details on this clonotype: A single base separates this from a much larger clone, so it may be a read error. This sequence joins TRBV4-1 and TRBJ2-7; D gene ambiguous. Germline V lookup: CDR1 MGHRA, CDR2 YSYEKL. This CDR3 region has 14 residues. Between the trimmed V and J ends, which lost 7 bases and 6 bases, there was a span of 19 bases. The CDR3: CASNQTDLVSEQYF. In DNA, the CDR3 is TGCGCCAGCAACCAGACCGACCTAGTAAGCGAGCAGTACTTC.

This clonotype occurred a few times. V usage is TRBV9 and J usage is TRBJ2-5, with 10 nucleotides matching TRBD1. CDR3 size: 16 residues. The J segment lost 4 bases and the V segment lost 4 bases, leaving 10 bases of the junction unmatched. Germline assignment: CDR1 SGDLS and CDR2 YYNGEE. The CDR3 DNA sequence: TGTGCCAGCAGCTCGGGGACAGGGGAACGCGGAGAGACCCAGTACTTC. This translates into CASSSGTGERGETQYF.

This clonotype was found a few times. V and J are TRBV20-1 and TRBJ2-3; the match to TRBD2 covers 8 bases. Germline V gene sequence: CDR1 DFQATT, CDR2 SNEGSKA (reference sequence). V lost 2 bases and J lost 1; bases outside the gene matches: 14. This CDR3 has 18 amino acids. CDR3 sequence reads: CSARMARGRGVGTDTQYF. The CDR3 bases are TGCAGTGCTAGAATGGCTCGTGGGCGGGGGGTCGGCACAGATACGCAGTATTTT.

The V call is TRBV12-3 or TRBV12-4, the J call TRBJ2-7; unclear D gene. V lost 4 bases, J lost 3 bases, and 10 bases lay in between. This CDR3 has 13 amino acids. The CDR3 bases are TGTGCCAGCAGTTGGATGGCAGACTACGAGCAGTACTTC. Amino acids: CASSWMADYEQYF.

This clonotype appeared a few times. The chain has TRBV5-6 and TRBJ1-2; the D is unclear. Germline V gene data show CDR1 as SGHDT and CDR2 as YYEEEE. V was clipped by 1 base and J by 3 bases, with 16 bases between them. The CDR3 is 16 amino acids. The CDR3 nucleotides are TGTGCCAGCAGCTTGATAGGCGCAACAGACCACTATGGCTACACCTTC. Amino acid sequence: CASSLIGATDHYGYTF.

The table lists this clonotype with a few counts. The chain carries TRBV6-2 or TRBV6-3 and TRBJ2-6; a weak D match, TRBD1 (5 bases). The CDR3 loop spans 16 amino acids. Trimming left V 5 bases short and J 0 bases short, with 11 bases between. Germline-derived CDR1 and CDR2 are MNHEY and SVGEGT. The CDR3 DNA follows: TGTGCCAGCAGTGACCCAGGGTACTCTGGGGCCAACGTCCTGACTTTC. This encodes CASSDPGYSGANVLTF.